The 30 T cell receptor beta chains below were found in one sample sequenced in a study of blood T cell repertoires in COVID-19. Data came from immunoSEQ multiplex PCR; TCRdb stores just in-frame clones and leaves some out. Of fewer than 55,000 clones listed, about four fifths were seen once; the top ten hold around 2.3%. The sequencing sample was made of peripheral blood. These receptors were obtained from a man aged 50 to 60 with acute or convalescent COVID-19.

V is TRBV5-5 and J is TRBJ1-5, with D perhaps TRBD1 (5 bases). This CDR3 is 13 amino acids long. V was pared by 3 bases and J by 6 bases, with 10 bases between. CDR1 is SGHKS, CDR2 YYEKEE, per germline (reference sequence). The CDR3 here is CASSYDSAQPQHF. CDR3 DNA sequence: TGTGCCAGCAGCTATGACAGCGCTCAGCCCCAGCATTTT.

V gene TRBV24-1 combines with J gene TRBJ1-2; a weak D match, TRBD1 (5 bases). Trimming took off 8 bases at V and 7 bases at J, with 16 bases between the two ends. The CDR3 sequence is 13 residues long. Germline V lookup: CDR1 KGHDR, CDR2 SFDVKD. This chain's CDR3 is CATTEKTEGGYTF. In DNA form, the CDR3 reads TGTGCCACCACAGAAAAGACAGAAGGTGGCTACACCTTC.

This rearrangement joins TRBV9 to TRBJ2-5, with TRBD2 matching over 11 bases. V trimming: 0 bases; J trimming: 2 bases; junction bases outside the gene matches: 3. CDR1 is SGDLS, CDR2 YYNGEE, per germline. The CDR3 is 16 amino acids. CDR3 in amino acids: CASSVDLAGGQETQYF. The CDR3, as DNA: TGTGCCAGCAGCGTAGATCTAGCGGGGGGTCAAGAGACCCAGTACTTC.

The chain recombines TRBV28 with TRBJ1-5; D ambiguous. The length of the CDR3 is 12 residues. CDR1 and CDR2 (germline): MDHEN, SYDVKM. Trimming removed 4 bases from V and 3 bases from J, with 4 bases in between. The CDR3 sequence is CASSSLNQPQHF. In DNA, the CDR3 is TGTGCCAGCAGTTCACTCAATCAGCCCCAGCATTTT. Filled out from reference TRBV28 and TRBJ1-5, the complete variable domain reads DVKVTQSSRYLVKRTGEKVFLECVQDMDHENMFWYRQDPGLGLRLIYFSYDVKMKEKGDIPEGYSVSREKKERFSLILESASTNQTSMYLCASSSLNQPQHFGDGTRLSIL.

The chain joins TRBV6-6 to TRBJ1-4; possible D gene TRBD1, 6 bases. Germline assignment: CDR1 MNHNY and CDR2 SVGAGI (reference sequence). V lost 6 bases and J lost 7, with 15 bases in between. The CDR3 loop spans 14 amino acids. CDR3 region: CASSQGLLGEKLFF. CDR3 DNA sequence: TGTGCCAGCAGCCAGGGGTTATTAGGTGAAAAACTGTTTTTT.

The CDR3 spells CASGGQGPEQYF. The CDR3 DNA is TGTGCCAGCGGGGGACAGGGGCCCGAGCAGTACTTC. The chain recombines TRBV6-5 with TRBJ2-7, with 10 bases lining up with TRBD1. The V segment lost 8 bases and the J segment 6 bases; nucleotides outside the gene matches: 4. Germline-derived CDR1 and CDR2 are MNHEY and SVGAGI. This CDR3 is built from 12 residues.

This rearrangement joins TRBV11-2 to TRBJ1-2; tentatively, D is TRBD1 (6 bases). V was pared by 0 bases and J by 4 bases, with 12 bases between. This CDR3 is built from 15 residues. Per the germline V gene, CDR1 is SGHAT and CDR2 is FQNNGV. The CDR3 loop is CASSLDTGLSYGYTF. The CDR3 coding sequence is TGTGCCAGCAGCTTAGACACAGGGTTAAGCTATGGCTACACCTTC.

CDR3 sequence (DNA): TGTGCCACCAGTTGGCCGGGAGAAGAGACCCAGTACTTC. Translating gives CATSWPGEETQYF. The J gene is TRBJ2-5, the V gene TRBV24-1; D is perhaps TRBD2 (6 bases). This CDR3 is 13 amino acids long. Trimming removed 6 bases from V and 3 bases from J, with 10 bases in between. In germline, CDR1 is KGHDR, CDR2 SFDVKD.

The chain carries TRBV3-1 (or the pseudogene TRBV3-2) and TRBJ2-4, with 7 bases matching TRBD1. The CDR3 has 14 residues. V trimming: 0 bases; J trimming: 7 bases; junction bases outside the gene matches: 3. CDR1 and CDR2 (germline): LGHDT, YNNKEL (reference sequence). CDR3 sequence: CASSQEGGGNIQYF. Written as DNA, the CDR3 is TGTGCCAGCAGCCAAGAAGGGGGCGGGAACATTCAGTACTTC.

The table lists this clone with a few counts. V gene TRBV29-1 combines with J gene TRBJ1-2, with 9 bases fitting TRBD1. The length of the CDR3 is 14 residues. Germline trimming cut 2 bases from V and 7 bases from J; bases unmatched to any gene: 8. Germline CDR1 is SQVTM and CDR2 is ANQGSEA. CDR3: CSVEPGQGRFGYTF. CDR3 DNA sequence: TGCAGCGTTGAACCGGGACAGGGTCGGTTTGGCTACACCTTC.

CDR3 in amino acids: CASSEMAGQSSPLHF. CDR3 in DNA: TGTGCCAGCAGTGAAATGGCGGGACAGAGCTCACCCCTCCACTTT. This chain joins TRBV6-1 and TRBJ1-6, with 7 bases identical to TRBD1. V gave up 2 bases and J gave up 10 bases; unmatched junction bases: 8. The CDR3 loop spans 15 amino acids. Germline V gene sequence: CDR1 MNHNS, CDR2 SASEGT.

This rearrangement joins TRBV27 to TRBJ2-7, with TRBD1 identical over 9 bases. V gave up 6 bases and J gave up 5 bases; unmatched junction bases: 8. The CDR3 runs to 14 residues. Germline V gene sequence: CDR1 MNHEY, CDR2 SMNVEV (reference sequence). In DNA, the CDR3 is TGTGCCAGCAGAGAGACAGGGGGTAGGGACGAGCAGTACTTC. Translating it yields CASRETGGRDEQYF.

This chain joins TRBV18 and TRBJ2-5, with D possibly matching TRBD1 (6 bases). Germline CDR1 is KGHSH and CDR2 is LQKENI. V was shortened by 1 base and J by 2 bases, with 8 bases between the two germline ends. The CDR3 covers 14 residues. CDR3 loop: CASSPRTAQETQYF. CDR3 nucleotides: TGTGCCAGCTCACCACGGACAGCTCAAGAGACCCAGTACTTC.

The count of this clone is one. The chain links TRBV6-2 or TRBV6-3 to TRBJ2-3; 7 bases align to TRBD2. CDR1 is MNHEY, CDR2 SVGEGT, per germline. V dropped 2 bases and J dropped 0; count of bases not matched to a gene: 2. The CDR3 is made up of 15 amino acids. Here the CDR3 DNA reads TGTGCCAGCAGTTACGTGCGGGGGAGCACAGATACGCAGTATTTT. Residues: CASSYVRGSTDTQYF.

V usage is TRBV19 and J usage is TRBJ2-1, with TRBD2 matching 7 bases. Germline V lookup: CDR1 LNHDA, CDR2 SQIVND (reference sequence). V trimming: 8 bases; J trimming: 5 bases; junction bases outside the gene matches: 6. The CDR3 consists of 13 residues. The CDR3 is CASRGGVHNEQFF. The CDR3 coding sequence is TGTGCCAGTCGTGGGGGGGTACACAATGAGCAGTTCTTC.

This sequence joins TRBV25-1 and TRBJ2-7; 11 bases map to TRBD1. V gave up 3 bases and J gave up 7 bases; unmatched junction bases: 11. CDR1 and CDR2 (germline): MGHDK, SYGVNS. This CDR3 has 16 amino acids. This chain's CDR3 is CASSDPGTGGFREQYF. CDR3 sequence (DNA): TGTGCCAGCAGTGATCCCGGGACAGGGGGTTTTAGAGAGCAGTACTTC.

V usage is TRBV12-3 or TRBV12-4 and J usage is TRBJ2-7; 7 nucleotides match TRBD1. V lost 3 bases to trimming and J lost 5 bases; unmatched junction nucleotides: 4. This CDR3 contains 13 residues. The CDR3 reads CASSFNRGHEQYF. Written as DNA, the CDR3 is TGTGCCAGCAGTTTCAACAGGGGCCACGAGCAGTACTTC.

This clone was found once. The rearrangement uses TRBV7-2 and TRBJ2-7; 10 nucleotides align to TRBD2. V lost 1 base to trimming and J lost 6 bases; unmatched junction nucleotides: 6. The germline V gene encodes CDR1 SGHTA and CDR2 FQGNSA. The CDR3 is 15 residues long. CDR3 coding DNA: TGTGCCAGCAGCTTAGTTACTAGCGGGGTTACCGAGCAGTACTTC. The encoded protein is CASSLVTSGVTEQYF.

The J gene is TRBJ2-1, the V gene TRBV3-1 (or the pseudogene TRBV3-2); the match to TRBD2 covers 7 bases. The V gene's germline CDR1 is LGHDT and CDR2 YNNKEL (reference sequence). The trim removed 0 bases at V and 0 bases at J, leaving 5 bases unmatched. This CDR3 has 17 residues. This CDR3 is CASSQDEAGDSYNEQFF. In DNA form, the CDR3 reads TGTGCCAGCAGCCAAGATGAGGCGGGAGACTCCTACAATGAGCAGTTCTTC.

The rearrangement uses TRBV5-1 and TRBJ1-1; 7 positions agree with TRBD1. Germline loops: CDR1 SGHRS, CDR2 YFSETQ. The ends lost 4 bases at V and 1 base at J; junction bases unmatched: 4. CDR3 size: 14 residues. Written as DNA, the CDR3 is TGCGCCAGCAGCCCAGGGGGGACGAACACTGAAGCTTTCTTT. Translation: CASSPGGTNTEAFF.

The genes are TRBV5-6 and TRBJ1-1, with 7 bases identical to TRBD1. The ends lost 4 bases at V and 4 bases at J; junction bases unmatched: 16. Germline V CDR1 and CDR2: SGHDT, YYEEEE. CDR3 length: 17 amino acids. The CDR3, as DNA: TGTGCCAGCAGCCTCGCTCTGAGTCGGACAGGAGGCACTGAAGCTTTCTTT. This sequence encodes CASSLALSRTGGTEAFF.

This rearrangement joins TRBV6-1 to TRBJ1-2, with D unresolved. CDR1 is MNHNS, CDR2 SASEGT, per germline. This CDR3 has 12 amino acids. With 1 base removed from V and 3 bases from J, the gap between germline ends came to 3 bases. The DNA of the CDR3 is TGTGCCAGCAGTGAAGGAGACTATGGCTACACCTTC. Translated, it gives CASSEGDYGYTF.

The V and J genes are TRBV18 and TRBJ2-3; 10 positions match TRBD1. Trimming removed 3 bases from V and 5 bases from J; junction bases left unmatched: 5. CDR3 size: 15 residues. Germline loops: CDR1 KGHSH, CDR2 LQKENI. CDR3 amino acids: CASSPGTGDVDTQYF. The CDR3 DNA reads TGTGCCAGCTCACCCGGGACAGGGGATGTAGATACGCAGTATTTT.

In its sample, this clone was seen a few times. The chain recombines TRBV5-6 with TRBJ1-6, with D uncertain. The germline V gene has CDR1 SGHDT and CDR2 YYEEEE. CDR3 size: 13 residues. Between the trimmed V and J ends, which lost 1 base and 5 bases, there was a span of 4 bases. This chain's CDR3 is CASSLYHNSPLHF. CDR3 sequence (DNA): TGTGCCAGCAGCTTGTATCATAATTCACCCCTCCACTTT.

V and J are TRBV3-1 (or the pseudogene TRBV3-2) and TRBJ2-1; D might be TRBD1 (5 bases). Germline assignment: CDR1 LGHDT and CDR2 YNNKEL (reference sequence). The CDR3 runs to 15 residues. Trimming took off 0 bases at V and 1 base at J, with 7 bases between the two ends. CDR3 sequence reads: CASSQEAGSYNEQFF. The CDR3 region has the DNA TGTGCCAGCAGCCAAGAGGCAGGGTCCTACAATGAGCAGTTCTTC.

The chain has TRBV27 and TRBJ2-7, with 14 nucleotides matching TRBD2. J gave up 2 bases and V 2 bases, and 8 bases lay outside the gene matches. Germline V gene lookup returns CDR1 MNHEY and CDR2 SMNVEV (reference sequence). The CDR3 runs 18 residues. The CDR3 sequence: CASSLAGTSGSGAYEQYF. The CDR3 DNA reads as TGTGCCAGCAGTTTAGCGGGGACTAGCGGGAGTGGAGCCTACGAGCAGTACTTC.

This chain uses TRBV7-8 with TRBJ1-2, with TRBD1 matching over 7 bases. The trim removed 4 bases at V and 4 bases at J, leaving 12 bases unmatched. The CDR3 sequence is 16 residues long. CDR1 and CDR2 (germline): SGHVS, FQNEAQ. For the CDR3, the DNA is TGTGCCAGCAGCTCAGGACAGGCGACCGCGGGCTATGGCTACACCTTC. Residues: CASSSGQATAGYGYTF. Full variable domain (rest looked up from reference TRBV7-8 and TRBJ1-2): GAGVSQSPRYKVAKRGQDVALRCDPISGHVSLFWYQQALGQGPEFLTYFQNEAQLDKSGLPSDRFFAERPEGSVSTLKIQRTQQEDSAVYLCASSSGQATAGYGYTFGSGTRLTVV.

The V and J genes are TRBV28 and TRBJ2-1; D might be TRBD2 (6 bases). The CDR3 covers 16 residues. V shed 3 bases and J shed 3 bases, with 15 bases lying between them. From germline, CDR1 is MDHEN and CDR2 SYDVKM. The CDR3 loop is CASSFQGGLGYNEQFF. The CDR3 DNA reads TGTGCCAGCAGTTTCCAGGGAGGACTTGGCTACAATGAGCAGTTCTTC.

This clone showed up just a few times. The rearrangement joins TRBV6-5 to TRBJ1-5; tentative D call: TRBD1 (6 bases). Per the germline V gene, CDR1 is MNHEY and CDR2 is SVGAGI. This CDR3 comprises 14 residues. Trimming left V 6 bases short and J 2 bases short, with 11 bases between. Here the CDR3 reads CASSSDSRNQPQHF. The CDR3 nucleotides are TGTGCCAGCAGCTCGGACAGCCGCAATCAGCCCCAGCATTTT.

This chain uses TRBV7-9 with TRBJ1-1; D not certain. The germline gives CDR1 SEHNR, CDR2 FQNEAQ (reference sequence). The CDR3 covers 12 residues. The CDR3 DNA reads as TGTTTGTTGTTTCGGGGGAACACTGAAGCTTTCTTT. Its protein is CLLFRGNTEAFF.